Given below is one T cell receptor (beta chain) in context. Naive and memory CD4+ T cell DNA was deep-sequenced without culture. Produced via immunoSEQ multiplex PCR; TCRdb's table is partial and in-frame only. Of some 65,000 clones listed, about 90% are singletons. This entry comes from a study of CD4 T cells in relation to SARS-CoV-2 and coronaviruses. In the study overall: Crossreactive spike epitopes shared across donors were mapped to their HLA restriction.

Before the COVID-19 pandemic, during about 2011-2018, CD4+ T cells were taken from unexposed donors. This clonotype was obtained from a human donor in good health. The material sequenced was memory CD4+ T cells from PBMCs.

CDR3 in amino acids: CASSVGVSYEQYF. DNA for the CDR3: TGTGCCAGCAGCGTAGGGGTCTCCTACGAGCAGTACTTC. This chain connects TRBV9 to TRBJ2-7; D is uncertain. Trimming removed 0 bases at V and 0 bases at J, with 4 bases between. The length of the CDR3 is 13 residues. Germline CDR1 SGDLS, CDR2 YYNGEE.